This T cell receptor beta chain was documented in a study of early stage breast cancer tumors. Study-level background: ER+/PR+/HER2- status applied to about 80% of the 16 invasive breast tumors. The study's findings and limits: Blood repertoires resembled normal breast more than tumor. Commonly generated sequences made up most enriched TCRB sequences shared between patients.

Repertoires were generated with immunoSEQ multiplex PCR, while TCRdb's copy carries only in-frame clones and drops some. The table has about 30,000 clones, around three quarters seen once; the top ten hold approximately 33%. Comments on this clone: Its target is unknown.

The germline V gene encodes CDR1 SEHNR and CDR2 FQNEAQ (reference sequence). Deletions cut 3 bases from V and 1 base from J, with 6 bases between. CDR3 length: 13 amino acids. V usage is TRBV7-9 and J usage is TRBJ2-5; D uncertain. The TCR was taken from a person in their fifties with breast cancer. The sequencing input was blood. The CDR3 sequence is CASSFAAQETQYF. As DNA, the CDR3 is TGTGCCAGCAGCTTCGCGGCCCAAGAGACCCAGTACTTC. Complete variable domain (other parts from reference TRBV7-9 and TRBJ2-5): DTGVSQNPRHKITKRGQNVTFRCDPISEHNRLYWYRQTLGQGPEFLTYFQNEAQLEKSRLLSDRFSAERPKGSFSTLEIQRTEQGDSAMYLCASSFAAQETQYFGPGTRLLVL.